This T cell receptor (beta chain) derives from a study of CXCR3-negative and CXCR3-positive naive CD8 T cells. About the study: Roughly 135 million TRB reads were obtained overall (about 1.5 +/- 0.3 million per library). Study-wide results and caveats: Comparison of naive CXCR3-negative and CXCR3-positive cells revealed similar TRBV-TRBJ usage, while memory cells differed. Greater hydrophobicity was found in TRB CDR3s of CXCR3-positive naive cells than of CXCR3-negative naive cells.

The CDR3 covers 15 residues. Germline values: CDR1 MGHDK, CDR2 SYGVNS. In the case of this clonotype: The antigen remains undetermined.

The authors made the TRB cDNA libraries by 5' RACE using UMI labels. TCRdb reprocessed the 5' RACE reads and keeps a single row for each CDR3 protein, giving no DNA. The sample has some 140,000 distinct CDR3 sequences, and its top ten clones hold under 0.5%. Naive CD8+ T cells displayed a CD45RO-CCR7+CD27+CD95- phenotype. The sample taken for sequencing was naive CXCR3+ CD8+ T cells from blood. This sample's subset: CD45RO-CCR7+CD27+CD95- naive CD8+ T cells expressing CXCR3 (TNR3+). V usage is TRBV25-1 and J usage is TRBJ2-5; TCRdb gives TRBD1 as the D gene, but with no DNA this cannot be confirmed. The source is a human donor in good health. Some clones in this sample may be carry-over from other donors' samples. The CDR3: CASSTPGTTRETQYF.